This T cell receptor beta chain is from a study of cytomegalovirus exposure and HLA in healthy donors. The table lists this clone with a few counts. The PCR had 60 Vbeta and 13 Jbeta primers. Using immunoSEQ multiplex PCR, the repertoire was profiled, and TCRdb retains in-frame clones only, with some absent. The sample includes over 95,000 clones, under 70% of them seen just once. The germline V gene has CDR1 SGDLS and CDR2 YYNGEE. CDR3 length: 15 residues. The germline V and J ends were trimmed by 5 bases and 4 bases, with 18 bases remaining between them. The sequenced sample was PBMCs. The TCR sequence derives from a man between 18 and 29 years old in good health and CMV-seropositive. The chain is built from TRBV9 and TRBJ1-2; perhaps TRBD1 as D (6 bases). In DNA form, the CDR3 reads TGTGCCAGCAGGGGGGGGGCAGGGGCTATCTATGGCTACACCTTC. Protein: CASRGGAGAIYGYTF.